This record covers a single T cell receptor (beta chain). Its antigen is still unknown. At baseline, cycle 4 day 1, and cycle 7 day 1, blood was sampled. Profiled with immunoSEQ multiplex PCR; TCRdb holds only in-frame clones, not every one. The data contain 85,000 to 100,000 clones, roughly 86% of them singletons. CDR3 length: 14 residues. Trimming removed 7 bases from V and 0 bases from J, with 12 bases in between. Germline-derived CDR1 and CDR2 are MNHEY and SVGAGI. This entry belongs to a study of OX40 agonist ivuxolimab in advanced cancers. Study-wide context: Ivuxolimab, which patients received intravenously every 2 weeks, was dosed at 0.01 to 10 mg/kg. Enrollees could have had prior anti-PD-1, anti-PD-L1 or anti-CTLA-4 therapy, which more than 30% had received.

Study results and limitations: Within 6 weeks, CD4+ and CD8+ blood T cells expanded clonally at 0.1 to 3.0 mg/kg.

This sample comprised CD4+ or CD8+ T cells sorted from blood, obtained in a trial of the OX40 agonist ivuxolimab. The genes are TRBV6-5 and TRBJ1-2, with D maybe TRBD1 (5 bases). The clonotype was recovered from an adult with an advanced solid tumor such as melanoma, head and neck, liver or kidney cancer. The CDR3: CASIPWGTNYGYTF. The DNA for the CDR3 is TGTGCCAGCATCCCGTGGGGGACTAACTATGGCTACACCTTC.